This is a list of T cell receptor beta chains from one sample in a study of T cell responses to AZD1222 COVID-19 vaccine. Method: immunoSEQ multiplex PCR; TCRdb's copy keeps in-frame clones and lacks some. The sample has about 130,000 clones, roughly 88% seen once. The sequences come from peripheral blood, collected on day 0 of MenACWY control vaccination. The receptors derive from an adult in good health. Each CDR3 is given without its conserved first and last residue.

v_call: TRBV6-4; j_call: TRBJ1-5; cdr3_aa: ASSDSWGVQPQH
v_call: TRBV3-1/TRBV3-2; j_call: TRBJ2-1; cdr3_aa: ASSPGLAGDNEQF
v_call: TRBV27; j_call: TRBJ2-1; cdr3_aa: ASSLANPWLAANEQF
v_call: TRBV19; j_call: TRBJ2-7; cdr3_aa: ASRARPGQGSYEQY
v_call: TRBV19; j_call: TRBJ2-7; cdr3_aa: ASTADGSYEQY
v_call: TRBV13; j_call: TRBJ2-1; cdr3_aa: ASSLRPGQGMDEQF
v_call: TRBV27; j_call: TRBJ2-3; cdr3_aa: ASSLRPRGGGTDTQY
v_call: TRBV3-1/TRBV3-2; j_call: TRBJ2-1; cdr3_aa: ASSQVSRNEQF
v_call: TRBV2; j_call: TRBJ2-7; cdr3_aa: ASSVAVSYEQY
v_call: TRBV13; j_call: TRBJ1-1; cdr3_aa: ASSLTGVNTEAF
v_call: TRBV6-5; j_call: TRBJ1-2; cdr3_aa: ASSFGPYYGYT
v_call: TRBV7-8; j_call: TRBJ2-5; cdr3_aa: AGHPGGPQETQY
v_call: TRBV2; j_call: TRBJ1-2; cdr3_aa: ASGPGRPIYGYT
v_call: TRBV3-1/TRBV3-2; j_call: TRBJ2-7; cdr3_aa: ASSPPGAGFDEQY
v_call: TRBV27; j_call: TRBJ1-2; cdr3_aa: ASSLKDTNYGYT
v_call: TRBV9; j_call: TRBJ1-5; cdr3_aa: ASSSAGHYNQPQH
v_call: TRBV30; j_call: TRBJ1-1; cdr3_aa: AWSPLTGVNTEAF
v_call: TRBV10-3; j_call: TRBJ2-7; cdr3_aa: AISAGYEQY
v_call: TRBV5-1; j_call: TRBJ2-3; cdr3_aa: ASSLGGANTDTQY
v_call: TRBV6-5; j_call: TRBJ1-3; cdr3_aa: ASSKTGGRGNTIY
v_call: TRBV4-1; j_call: TRBJ1-3; cdr3_aa: ASSHRSGNTIY
v_call: TRBV27; j_call: TRBJ1-2; cdr3_aa: ASSPSGGYGYT
v_call: TRBV21-1; j_call: TRBJ2-7; cdr3_aa: ASSKVRQGSSEQY
v_call: TRBV5-1; j_call: TRBJ2-5; cdr3_aa: ASSLVLSQGGETQY
v_call: TRBV7-3; j_call: TRBJ1-1; cdr3_aa: ASTIDGVQGTEAF
v_call: TRBV20-1; j_call: TRBJ1-2; cdr3_aa: SAPTDGEGQ
v_call: TRBV19; j_call: TRBJ2-3; cdr3_aa: ASAWSLGGRGASQY
v_call: TRBV28; j_call: TRBJ2-7; cdr3_aa: ASGLGQGAYEQY
v_call: TRBV18; j_call: TRBJ1-2; cdr3_aa: ASSPRRNYGYT
v_call: TRBV7-3; j_call: TRBJ2-1; cdr3_aa: ASSLNSLAGAYEQF
v_call: TRBV9; j_call: TRBJ1-6; cdr3_aa: ASSVEGTGGNSPLH
v_call: TRBV29-1; j_call: TRBJ2-5; cdr3_aa: SVEAGPRRGWETQY
v_call: TRBV5-4; j_call: TRBJ2-7; cdr3_aa: ASSFAGALPNEQY
v_call: TRBV4-2; j_call: TRBJ1-6; cdr3_aa: ASSQDGRGGQYSPLH
v_call: TRBV7-2; j_call: TRBJ2-5; cdr3_aa: ASSFGTRHETQY
v_call: TRBV30; j_call: TRBJ1-1; cdr3_aa: AWTRPGTPGGTF
v_call: TRBV5-1; j_call: TRBJ2-1; cdr3_aa: ASSRRISTWSYNEQF
v_call: TRBV6-6; j_call: TRBJ1-3; cdr3_aa: ASTKTGTGNTIY
v_call: TRBV10-1; j_call: TRBJ2-7; cdr3_aa: ASSGTIGLEQY
v_call: TRBV2; j_call: TRBJ2-7; cdr3_aa: ASSSGAPRFVQY
v_call: TRBV6-5; j_call: TRBJ2-1; cdr3_aa: ASSHSSGLANEQF
v_call: TRBV28; j_call: TRBJ1-5; cdr3_aa: ASSSLQPQH
v_call: TRBV7-9; j_call: TRBJ1-2; cdr3_aa: ASSFGTDYGYT
v_call: TRBV18; j_call: TRBJ2-7; cdr3_aa: ASSPPGTGTYEQY
v_call: TRBV3-1/TRBV3-2; j_call: TRBJ2-7; cdr3_aa: ASSQDLAGGIYEQY
v_call: TRBV10-3; j_call: TRBJ2-2; cdr3_aa: AISDGRGGGELF
v_call: TRBV5-5; j_call: TRBJ2-7; cdr3_aa: ASSRTGVYEQY
v_call: TRBV19; j_call: TRBJ2-3; cdr3_aa: ASSALAGAVTDTQY
v_call: TRBV28; j_call: TRBJ1-5; cdr3_aa: ASSLWGGDNQPQH
v_call: TRBV24-1; j_call: TRBJ2-1; cdr3_aa: ATSVSTGEYNEQF
v_call: TRBV7-2; j_call: TRBJ1-5; cdr3_aa: ASSLGEAGNQPQH
v_call: TRBV30; j_call: TRBJ2-2; cdr3_aa: AWTRDSNAGELF
v_call: TRBV5-6; j_call: TRBJ2-7; cdr3_aa: ASSSGGLAGGEQY
v_call: TRBV14; j_call: TRBJ1-3; cdr3_aa: ASSQKGIAGNTIY
v_call: TRBV19; j_call: TRBJ2-7; cdr3_aa: ASRDGSEAWDEQY
v_call: TRBV28; j_call: TRBJ2-5; cdr3_aa: ASKDSPQETQY
v_call: TRBV3-1/TRBV3-2; j_call: TRBJ2-7; cdr3_aa: ASSQGSQGLEQY
v_call: TRBV28; j_call: TRBJ2-7; cdr3_aa: ASSRREQY
v_call: TRBV13; j_call: TRBJ1-1; cdr3_aa: ASSSEDRGPNTEAF
v_call: TRBV27; j_call: TRBJ1-2; cdr3_aa: ASSLFGGMGYGYT